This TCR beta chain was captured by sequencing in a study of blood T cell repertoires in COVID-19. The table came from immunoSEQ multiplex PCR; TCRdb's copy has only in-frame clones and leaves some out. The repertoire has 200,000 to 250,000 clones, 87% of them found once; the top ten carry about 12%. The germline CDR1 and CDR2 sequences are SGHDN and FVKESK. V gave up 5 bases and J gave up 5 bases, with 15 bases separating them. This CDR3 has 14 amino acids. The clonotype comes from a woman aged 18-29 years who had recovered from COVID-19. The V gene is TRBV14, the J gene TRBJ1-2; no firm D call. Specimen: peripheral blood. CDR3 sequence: CASSFTAVGYGYTF. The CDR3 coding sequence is TGTGCCAGCAGCTTCACAGCGGTGGGTTATGGCTACACCTTC.